A selection of T cell receptor beta chains follows, all from one sample in a study of cytomegalovirus exposure and HLA in healthy donors. The protocol was immunoSEQ multiplex PCR, while the TCRdb copy is restricted to in-frame clones and leaves out a portion. The repertoire includes 150,000 to 160,000 clones, around 68% of them detected once, and roughly 2.2% sits in the top ten. Sequences were obtained from PBMCs. These receptors were obtained from a man between 25 and 39 years old in good health and CMV-seronegative. Each CDR3 is given with its conserved first and last residue. The order of the fields is J gene, V gene, D gene, clone size, CDR3 protein, CDR3 DNA. D genes are given only for firm matches. Clone size is not always given. Where it is, it says once, few, many or a class for expanded clones.

j_call: TRBJ1-2; v_call: TRBV28; d_call: TRBD1; clone_size: -; cdr3_aa: CASTGTASLGYTF; cdr3_nt: TGTGCCAGCACCGGGACAGCCTCACTTGGCTACACCTTC
j_call: TRBJ2-3; v_call: TRBV27; d_call: -; clone_size: -; cdr3_aa: CAVRRGQITDTQYF; cdr3_nt: TGTGCCGTCAGGAGGGGCCAGATCACAGATACGCAGTATTTT
j_call: TRBJ2-3; v_call: TRBV2; d_call: TRBD2; clone_size: few; cdr3_aa: CASSELADTDTQYF; cdr3_nt: TGTGCCAGCAGTGAACTAGCGGACACAGATACGCAGTATTTT
j_call: TRBJ2-5; v_call: TRBV9; d_call: TRBD1; clone_size: -; cdr3_aa: CASSPRTGVGETQYF; cdr3_nt: TGTGCCAGCAGCCCTCGGACAGGGGTGGGAGAGACCCAGTACTTC
j_call: TRBJ1-3; v_call: TRBV2; d_call: -; clone_size: once; cdr3_aa: CASSREGSGNTIYF; cdr3_nt: TGTGCCAGCAGTAGGGAGGGCTCTGGAAACACCATATATTTT
j_call: TRBJ2-1; v_call: TRBV7-5; d_call: -; clone_size: -; cdr3_aa: CASSLTPREQFF; cdr3_nt: TGTGCCAGCAGCTTAACTCCGAGGGAGCAGTTCTTC
j_call: TRBJ2-3; v_call: TRBV6-4; d_call: -; clone_size: -; cdr3_aa: CASSDSVFADTQYF; cdr3_nt: TGTGCCAGCAGTGACTCTGTGTTCGCAGATACGCAGTATTTT
j_call: TRBJ1-2; v_call: TRBV7-9; d_call: -; clone_size: -; cdr3_aa: CASSETGKEGGYTF; cdr3_nt: TGTGCCAGCAGCGAAACAGGGAAAGAGGGTGGCTACACCTTC
j_call: TRBJ2-7; v_call: TRBV5-1; d_call: -; clone_size: once; cdr3_aa: CASSLAAGRGYEQYF; cdr3_nt: TGCGCCAGCAGCTTGGCTGCGGGGCGCGGGTACGAGCAGTACTTC
j_call: TRBJ2-3; v_call: TRBV5-1; d_call: TRBD1; clone_size: -; cdr3_aa: CASSLSLRDRGTDTQYF; cdr3_nt: TGCGCCAGCAGCTTGTCACTCCGGGACAGGGGCACAGATACGCAGTATTTT
j_call: TRBJ2-5; v_call: TRBV15; d_call: -; clone_size: -; cdr3_aa: CATSSDRYRETQYF; cdr3_nt: TGTGCCACCAGCAGTGACAGATACAGAGAGACCCAGTACTTC
j_call: TRBJ2-2; v_call: TRBV4-2; d_call: -; clone_size: -; cdr3_aa: CASSQDAQGPGELFF; cdr3_nt: TGTGCCAGCAGCCAAGACGCGCAGGGTCCCGGGGAGCTGTTTTTT
j_call: TRBJ1-2; v_call: TRBV5-1; d_call: TRBD1; clone_size: -; cdr3_aa: CASSPGTANYGYTF; cdr3_nt: TGCGCCAGCAGCCCTGGGACAGCCAACTATGGCTACACCTTC
j_call: TRBJ2-1; v_call: TRBV2; d_call: -; clone_size: -; cdr3_aa: CATRMGPDSEQFF; cdr3_nt: TGTGCCACCCGGATGGGGCCGGACAGCGAGCAGTTCTTC
j_call: TRBJ2-7; v_call: TRBV27; d_call: TRBD1; clone_size: -; cdr3_aa: CASSLLGTGTFYEQYF; cdr3_nt: TGTGCCAGCAGTTTATTAGGGACAGGGACATTCTACGAGCAGTACTTC
j_call: TRBJ1-6; v_call: TRBV5-1; d_call: TRBD1; clone_size: -; cdr3_aa: CASSTTGTGDSPLNF; cdr3_nt: TGCGCCAGCAGCACCACCGGGACAGGGGATTCACCCCTCAACTTT
j_call: TRBJ2-1; v_call: TRBV6-5; d_call: TRBD2; clone_size: -; cdr3_aa: CASSYHPGLASDEQFF; cdr3_nt: TGTGCCAGCAGTTATCACCCGGGACTAGCGAGCGATGAGCAGTTCTTC
j_call: TRBJ2-2; v_call: TRBV7-8; d_call: TRBD2; clone_size: -; cdr3_aa: CASSPKVGLAGLSNTGELFF; cdr3_nt: TGTGCCAGCAGCCCAAAGGTGGGACTAGCGGGGCTTTCGAACACCGGGGAGCTGTTTTTT
j_call: TRBJ1-6; v_call: TRBV28; d_call: -; clone_size: once; cdr3_aa: CASSLGGSYNSPLHF; cdr3_nt: TGTGCCAGCAGTCTAGGGGGATCCTATAATTCACCCCTCCACTTT
j_call: TRBJ1-1; v_call: TRBV4-3; d_call: -; clone_size: -; cdr3_aa: CASSQVENTEAFF; cdr3_nt: TGCGCCAGCAGCCAAGTAGAAAACACTGAAGCTTTCTTT
j_call: TRBJ2-3; v_call: TRBV7-9; d_call: TRBD2; clone_size: -; cdr3_aa: CASSRYLGRGLSDTQYF; cdr3_nt: TGTGCCAGCAGCCGATACCTGGGGCGGGGGTTGTCAGATACGCAGTATTTT
j_call: TRBJ1-6; v_call: TRBV6-1; d_call: TRBD1; clone_size: -; cdr3_aa: CASSEAGQGYSPLHF; cdr3_nt: TGTGCCAGCAGTGAAGCTGGACAGGGCTATTCACCCCTCCACTTT
j_call: TRBJ2-1; v_call: TRBV11-3; d_call: -; clone_size: -; cdr3_aa: CASSFKGQPQFF; cdr3_nt: TGTGCCAGCAGCTTTAAGGGGCAACCCCAGTTCTTC
j_call: TRBJ2-5; v_call: TRBV9; d_call: TRBD2; clone_size: -; cdr3_aa: CASTRRGGGDEETQYF; cdr3_nt: TGTGCCAGCACCCGTAGGGGCGGGGGGGACGAAGAGACCCAGTACTTC
j_call: TRBJ2-7; v_call: TRBV27; d_call: TRBD2; clone_size: few; cdr3_aa: CASRPPGLASQYF; cdr3_nt: TGTGCCAGCAGACCCCCGGGACTAGCCTCGCAGTACTTC
j_call: TRBJ2-5; v_call: TRBV15; d_call: -; clone_size: -; cdr3_aa: CATSRVRGVETQYF; cdr3_nt: TGTGCCACCAGCAGAGTCAGGGGGGTAGAGACCCAGTACTTC
j_call: TRBJ2-5; v_call: TRBV5-1; d_call: -; clone_size: -; cdr3_aa: CASSLEGGFVETQYF; cdr3_nt: TGCGCCAGCAGCTTGGAGGGGGGGTTTGTGGAGACCCAGTACTTC
j_call: TRBJ1-2; v_call: TRBV19; d_call: TRBD1; clone_size: -; cdr3_aa: CASRPGQGYALDGYTF; cdr3_nt: TGTGCCAGTAGGCCGGGACAGGGATATGCGCTGGATGGCTACACCTTC
j_call: TRBJ2-7; v_call: TRBV28; d_call: TRBD1; clone_size: -; cdr3_aa: CASSSTGTGTYEQYF; cdr3_nt: TGTGCCAGCAGTTCCACCGGGACAGGGACCTACGAGCAGTACTTC
j_call: TRBJ1-1; v_call: TRBV6-6; d_call: TRBD1; clone_size: -; cdr3_aa: CASSWGGTGNTEAFF; cdr3_nt: TGTGCCAGCAGCTGGGGAGGGACAGGGAACACTGAAGCTTTCTTT
j_call: TRBJ2-2; v_call: TRBV5-1; d_call: -; clone_size: -; cdr3_aa: CASSWTTSNTGELFF; cdr3_nt: TGCGCCAGCAGCTGGACTACCTCGAACACCGGGGAGCTGTTTTTT
j_call: TRBJ1-1; v_call: TRBV6-1; d_call: -; clone_size: once; cdr3_aa: CASSDNVQGLNTEAFF; cdr3_nt: TGTGCCAGCAGTGATAACGTCCAGGGGTTGAACACTGAAGCTTTCTTT
j_call: TRBJ1-6; v_call: TRBV6-6; d_call: -; clone_size: -; cdr3_aa: CASLEQALYNSPLHF; cdr3_nt: TGTGCCAGCCTAGAACAGGCGCTCTATAATTCACCCCTCCACTTT
j_call: TRBJ2-7; v_call: TRBV7-8; d_call: TRBD2; clone_size: -; cdr3_aa: CASSSSFGGGYEQYF; cdr3_nt: TGTGCCAGCAGCTCCAGCTTTGGCGGGGGGTACGAGCAGTACTTC
j_call: TRBJ2-5; v_call: TRBV2; d_call: TRBD2; clone_size: few; cdr3_aa: CASSWTSGGQGTQYF; cdr3_nt: TGTGCCAGCTCCTGGACTAGCGGGGGGCAGGGGACCCAGTACTTC
j_call: TRBJ1-6; v_call: TRBV19; d_call: -; clone_size: few; cdr3_aa: CASSINPTGNSPLHF; cdr3_nt: TGTGCCAGTAGTATAAACCCGACAGGCAATTCACCCCTCCACTTT
j_call: TRBJ2-2; v_call: TRBV5-1; d_call: TRBD1; clone_size: once; cdr3_aa: CASSLGPGGSNTGELFF; cdr3_nt: TGCGCCAGCAGCTTGGGTCCAGGGGGATCAAACACCGGGGAGCTGTTTTTT
j_call: TRBJ1-5; v_call: TRBV6-1; d_call: -; clone_size: -; cdr3_aa: CASSVGGAGNQPQHF; cdr3_nt: TGTGCCAGCAGTGTTGGAGGGGCAGGAAATCAGCCCCAGCATTTT
j_call: TRBJ1-2; v_call: TRBV27; d_call: -; clone_size: -; cdr3_aa: CASRGGGEGGYTF; cdr3_nt: TGTGCCAGCAGGGGCGGTGGGGAGGGTGGCTACACCTTC
j_call: TRBJ1-2; v_call: TRBV5-1; d_call: TRBD1; clone_size: -; cdr3_aa: CASSLSPGQDNYGYTF; cdr3_nt: TGCGCCAGCAGCTTAAGTCCGGGACAGGATAACTATGGCTACACCTTC
j_call: TRBJ1-5; v_call: TRBV15; d_call: -; clone_size: -; cdr3_aa: CATSSEGSNQPQNF; cdr3_nt: TGTGCCACCAGCAGTGAGGGAAGCAATCAGCCCCAGAATTTT
j_call: TRBJ2-7; v_call: TRBV2; d_call: -; clone_size: -; cdr3_aa: CATGKGGIYEQYF; cdr3_nt: TGTGCCACTGGGAAAGGGGGAATCTACGAGCAGTACTTC
j_call: TRBJ2-2; v_call: TRBV9; d_call: TRBD2; clone_size: -; cdr3_aa: CASSTRAGGRVTGELFF; cdr3_nt: TGTGCCAGCAGCACCAGAGCGGGGGGGAGAGTCACCGGGGAGCTGTTTTTT
j_call: TRBJ2-7; v_call: TRBV19; d_call: -; clone_size: -; cdr3_aa: CASGVRGSYEQYF; cdr3_nt: TGTGCCAGTGGTGTCAGAGGCTCCTACGAGCAGTACTTC
j_call: TRBJ2-2; v_call: TRBV5-6; d_call: TRBD2; clone_size: -; cdr3_aa: CASSSTGGGGELFF; cdr3_nt: TGTGCCAGCAGCTCCACCGGGGGGGGCGGGGAGCTGTTTTTT
j_call: TRBJ2-7; v_call: TRBV6-5; d_call: -; clone_size: -; cdr3_aa: CASSPQGYEQYF; cdr3_nt: TGTGCCAGCAGTCCGCAGGGCTACGAGCAGTACTTC
j_call: TRBJ2-5; v_call: TRBV5-4; d_call: -; clone_size: -; cdr3_aa: CASSYSGVETQYF; cdr3_nt: TGTGCCAGCAGCTATTCAGGGGTTGAGACCCAGTACTTC
j_call: TRBJ2-7; v_call: TRBV10-2; d_call: TRBD2; clone_size: -; cdr3_aa: CASQLAGGNYEQYF; cdr3_nt: TGCGCCAGCCAACTAGCGGGCGGAAACTACGAGCAGTACTTC
j_call: TRBJ1-2; v_call: TRBV10-3; d_call: -; clone_size: -; cdr3_aa: CAISESGDTYYGYTF; cdr3_nt: TGTGCCATCAGTGAGTCGGGGGACACATACTATGGCTACACCTTC
j_call: TRBJ2-3; v_call: TRBV5-1; d_call: -; clone_size: -; cdr3_aa: CASSLEGARTDTQYF; cdr3_nt: TGCGCCAGCAGCTTGGAAGGGGCGAGGACAGATACGCAGTATTTT
j_call: TRBJ2-7; v_call: TRBV7-6; d_call: TRBD1; clone_size: -; cdr3_aa: CASSLEDRGGEQYF; cdr3_nt: TGTGCCAGCAGCTTAGAGGACAGGGGAGGCGAGCAGTACTTC